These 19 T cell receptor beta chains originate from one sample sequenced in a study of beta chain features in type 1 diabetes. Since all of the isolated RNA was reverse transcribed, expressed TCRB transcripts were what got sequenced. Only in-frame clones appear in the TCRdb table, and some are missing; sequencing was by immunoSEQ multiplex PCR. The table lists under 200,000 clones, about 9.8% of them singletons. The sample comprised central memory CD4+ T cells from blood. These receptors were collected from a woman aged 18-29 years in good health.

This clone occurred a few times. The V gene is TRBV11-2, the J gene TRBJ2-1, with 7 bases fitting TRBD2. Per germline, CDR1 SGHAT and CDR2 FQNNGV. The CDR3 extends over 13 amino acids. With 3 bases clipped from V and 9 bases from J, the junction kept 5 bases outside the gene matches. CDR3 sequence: CASSFSGEGEQFF. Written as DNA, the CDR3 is TGTGCCAGCAGCTTCTCGGGGGAGGGTGAGCAGTTCTTC.

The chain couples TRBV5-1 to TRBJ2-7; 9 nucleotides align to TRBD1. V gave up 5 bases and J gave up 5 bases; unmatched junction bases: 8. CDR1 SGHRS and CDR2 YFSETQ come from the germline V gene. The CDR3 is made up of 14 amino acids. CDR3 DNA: TGCGCCAGCAGTTCGACCGGGACAGGGAACGAGCAGTACTTC. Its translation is CASSSTGTGNEQYF.

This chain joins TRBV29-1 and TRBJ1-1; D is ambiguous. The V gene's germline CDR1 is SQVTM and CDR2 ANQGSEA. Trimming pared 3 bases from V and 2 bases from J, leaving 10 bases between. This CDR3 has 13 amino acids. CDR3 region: CSVEGLTNTEAFF. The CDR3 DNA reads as TGCAGCGTTGAGGGCTTAACCAACACTGAAGCTTTCTTT.

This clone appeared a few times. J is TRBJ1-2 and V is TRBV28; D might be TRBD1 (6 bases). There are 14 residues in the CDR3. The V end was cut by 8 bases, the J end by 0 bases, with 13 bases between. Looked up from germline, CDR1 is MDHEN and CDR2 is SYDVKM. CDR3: CASLPGAANYGYTF. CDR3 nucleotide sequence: TGTGCCAGCCTGCCAGGGGCGGCTAACTATGGCTACACCTTC.

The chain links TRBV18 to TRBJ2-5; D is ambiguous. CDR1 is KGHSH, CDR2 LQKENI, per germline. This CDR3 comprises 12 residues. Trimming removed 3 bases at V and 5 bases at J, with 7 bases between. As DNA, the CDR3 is TGTGCCAGCTCACCTGTCCTCGAGACCCAGTACTTC. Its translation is CASSPVLETQYF.

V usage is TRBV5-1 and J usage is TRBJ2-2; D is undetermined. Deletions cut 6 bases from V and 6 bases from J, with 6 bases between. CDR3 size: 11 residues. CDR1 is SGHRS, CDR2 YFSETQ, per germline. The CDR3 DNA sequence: TGCGCCAGCAACGAGGCCGGGGAGCTGTTTTTT. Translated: CASNEAGELFF.

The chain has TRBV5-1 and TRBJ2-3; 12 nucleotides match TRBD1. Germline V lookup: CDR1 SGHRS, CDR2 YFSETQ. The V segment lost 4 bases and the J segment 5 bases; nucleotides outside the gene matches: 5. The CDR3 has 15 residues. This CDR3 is CASSPGTGGQDTQYF. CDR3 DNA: TGCGCCAGCAGCCCCGGGACAGGGGGCCAAGATACGCAGTATTTT.

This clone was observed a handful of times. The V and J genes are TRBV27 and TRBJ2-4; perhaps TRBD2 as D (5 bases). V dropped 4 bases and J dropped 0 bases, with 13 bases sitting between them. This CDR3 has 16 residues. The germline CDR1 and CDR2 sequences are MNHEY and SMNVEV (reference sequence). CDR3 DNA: TGTGCCAGCAGTTCCCTCGAGGGTCTAGCCAAAAACATTCAGTACTTC. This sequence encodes CASSSLEGLAKNIQYF.

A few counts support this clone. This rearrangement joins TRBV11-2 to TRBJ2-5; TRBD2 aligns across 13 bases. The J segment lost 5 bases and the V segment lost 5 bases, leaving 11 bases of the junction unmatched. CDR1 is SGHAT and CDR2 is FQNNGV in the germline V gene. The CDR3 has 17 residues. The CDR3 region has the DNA TGTGCCAGCAGCCCCACCATTACTAGCGGGGGGGCGGAGACCCAGTACTTC. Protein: CASSPTITSGGAETQYF.

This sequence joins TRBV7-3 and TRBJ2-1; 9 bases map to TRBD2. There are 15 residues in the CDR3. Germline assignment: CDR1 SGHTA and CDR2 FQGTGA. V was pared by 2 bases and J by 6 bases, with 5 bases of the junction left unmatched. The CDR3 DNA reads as TGTGCCAGCAGCTTAGCGGGGGGGCATGGCAATGAGCAGTTCTTC. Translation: CASSLAGGHGNEQFF. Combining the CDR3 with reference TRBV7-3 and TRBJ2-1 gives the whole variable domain GAGVSQTPSNKVTEKGKYVELRCDPISGHTALYWYRQSLGQGPEFLIYFQGTGAADDSGLPNDRFFAVRPEGSVSTLKIQRTERGDSAVYLCASSLAGGHGNEQFFGPGTRLTVL.

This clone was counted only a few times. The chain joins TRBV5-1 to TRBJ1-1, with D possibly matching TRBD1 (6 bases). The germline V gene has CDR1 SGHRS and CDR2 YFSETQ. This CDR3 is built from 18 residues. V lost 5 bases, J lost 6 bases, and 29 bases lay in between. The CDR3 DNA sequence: TGCGCCAGCAGTATAGGGGTAGGATCCGGACAGACTAACGCTGAAGCTTTCTTT. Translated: CASSIGVGSGQTNAEAFF.

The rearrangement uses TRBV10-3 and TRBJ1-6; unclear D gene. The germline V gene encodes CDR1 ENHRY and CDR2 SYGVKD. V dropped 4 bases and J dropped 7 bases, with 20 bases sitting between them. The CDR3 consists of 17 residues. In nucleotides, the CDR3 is TGTGCCATCAGTGGGAGGCCTACATCGGACGGGAATTCACCCCTCCACTTT. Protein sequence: CAISGRPTSDGNSPLHF.

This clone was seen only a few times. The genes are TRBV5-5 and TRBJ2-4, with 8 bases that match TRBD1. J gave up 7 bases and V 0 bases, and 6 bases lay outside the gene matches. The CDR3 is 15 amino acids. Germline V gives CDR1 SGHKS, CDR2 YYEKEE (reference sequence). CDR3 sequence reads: CASSLGGDRRNIQYF. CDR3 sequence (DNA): TGTGCCAGCAGCTTGGGTGGGGACAGGAGGAACATTCAGTACTTC.

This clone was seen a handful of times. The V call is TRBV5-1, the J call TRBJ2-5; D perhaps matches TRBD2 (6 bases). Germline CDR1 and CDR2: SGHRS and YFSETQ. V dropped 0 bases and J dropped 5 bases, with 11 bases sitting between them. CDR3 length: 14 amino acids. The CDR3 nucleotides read TGCGCCAGCAGCTTGGATGGCGGGAAGGAGACCCAGTACTTC. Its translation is CASSLDGGKETQYF.

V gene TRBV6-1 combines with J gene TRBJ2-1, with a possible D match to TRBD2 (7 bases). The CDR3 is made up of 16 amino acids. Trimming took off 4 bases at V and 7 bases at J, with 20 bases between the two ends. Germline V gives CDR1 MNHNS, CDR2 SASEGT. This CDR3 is CASSGGGRGRRNEQFF. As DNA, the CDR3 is TGTGCCAGCAGTGGGGGAGGGCGGGGGCGACGGAATGAGCAGTTCTTC.

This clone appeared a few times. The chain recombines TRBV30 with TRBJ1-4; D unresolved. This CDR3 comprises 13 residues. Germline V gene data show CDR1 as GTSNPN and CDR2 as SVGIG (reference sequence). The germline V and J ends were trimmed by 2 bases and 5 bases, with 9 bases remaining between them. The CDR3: CAWSQQLNEKLFF. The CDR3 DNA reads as TGTGCCTGGAGTCAACAACTAAATGAAAAACTGTTTTTT.

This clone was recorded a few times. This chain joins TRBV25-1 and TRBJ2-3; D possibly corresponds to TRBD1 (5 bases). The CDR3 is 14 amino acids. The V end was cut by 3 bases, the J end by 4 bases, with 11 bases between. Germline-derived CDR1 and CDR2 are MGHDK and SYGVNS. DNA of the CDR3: TGTGCCAGCAGTGATCCAGGGAATGCAGATACGCAGTATTTT. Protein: CASSDPGNADTQYF.

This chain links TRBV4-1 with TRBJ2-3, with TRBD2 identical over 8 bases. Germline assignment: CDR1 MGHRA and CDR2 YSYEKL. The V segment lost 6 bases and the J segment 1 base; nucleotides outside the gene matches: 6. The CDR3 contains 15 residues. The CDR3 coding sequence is TGCGCCAGCAGGGGGCCGGGAGGGGGCACAGATACGCAGTATTTT. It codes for CASRGPGGGTDTQYF.

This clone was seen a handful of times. Here the CDR3 DNA reads TGTGCCAGCAGCAAAGATGGACAGGGGGCGCCCGATGGCTACACCTTC. Translating it yields CASSKDGQGAPDGYTF. J is TRBJ1-2 and V is TRBV21-1; the tabulated D call, TRBD1, remains unverified against the DNA. TRBV21-1 is a known pseudogene. CDR3 size: 16 residues.